What follows describes a single T cell receptor beta chain. The antigen remains unidentified. Deep-level assay runs were performed. Measured with immunoSEQ multiplex PCR; TCRdb has only the in-frame clones, and not every one. The sample holds more than 2 million clones, less than 95% seen once. The record originates from a study of shared clonotypes between healthy human individuals. Selected positively for CCR7 and CD45RO-negative, naive CD8 cells excluded terminally differentiated effector memory CD45RA+ cells. Study conclusions and caveats: Researchers found naive subsets generally carried larger estimated richness than memory subsets. For naive CD4 cells, approximately 4.7% of clonotypes were shared across a few donors.

Germline lookup yields CDR1 GTSNPN and CDR2 SVGIG (reference sequence). The CDR3 runs 14 residues. Trimming shortened V by 0 bases and J by 7 bases, and 16 bases separated the two germline ends. The receptor comes from a man between 18 and 35 years old in good health. Sequencing input: naive CD8+ T cells sorted from blood. The chain has TRBV30 and TRBJ2-7, with D possibly matching TRBD2 (5 bases). The CDR3 is CAWSVSGLRGEQYF. The CDR3 region has the DNA TGTGCCTGGAGTGTATCTGGACTCCGGGGTGAGCAGTACTTC.